The clone carrying this T cell receptor beta chain was picked up a small number of times. Trimming took 6 bases from V and 7 from J, leaving 10 bases between them. This CDR3 is built from 11 residues. CDR1 MDHEN and CDR2 SYDVKM come from the germline V gene. The data are from a study of early T cells in non-severe SARS-CoV-2 infection. TCRdb itself ran the 5' RACE reads through MiXCR, one entry per CDR3 protein. The sample holds some 61,000 distinct CDR3 sequences, over 10% seen once. The V gene is TRBV28, the J gene TRBJ2-7, with TRBD2 as a possible D gene (5 bases). The clonotype originates from an adult who was a healthcare worker with PCR-confirmed SARS-CoV-2 infection or an uninfected control (not recorded which). The sample comprised whole blood. The CDR3 loop reads CASSRQREQYF. The CDR3 nucleotides are TGTGCCAGCAGCCGTCAGCGGGAGCAGTACTTC.